This TCR beta chain was documented in a study of blood T cell repertoires in COVID-19. Study background: Samples of COVID-19 (acute and convalescent) were obtained from the United States, Italy and Spain. PBMCs, B-cell-depleted T cells, or T cells provided the cDNA or gDNA that made up the material.

Source study methods: Estimates of nucleated cell counts were drawn from the amplification of reference gene primers. The table came from immunoSEQ multiplex PCR; TCRdb's copy has only in-frame clones and leaves some out. V, J and clone size are those of that table, while D and trimming were read from the DNA. This sample carries some 190,000 clones, approximately 90% of them seen once, and the ten largest clones take 3.5% to 4.5%. The CDR3 totals 12 residues. CDR1 and CDR2 from the germline V gene are DFQATT and SNEGSKA (reference sequence). J was trimmed by 8 bases and V by 6 bases; bases with no gene match: 8.

Sequenced input: peripheral blood. This receptor was taken from a human donor in a cohort sampled during active COVID-19. The chain uses TRBV20-1 and TRBJ1-2; 8 bases are a match to TRBD1. CDR3 in amino acids: CSASDRGRGYTF. CDR3 coding DNA: TGCAGTGCCAGTGACAGGGGCCGGGGCTACACCTTC.